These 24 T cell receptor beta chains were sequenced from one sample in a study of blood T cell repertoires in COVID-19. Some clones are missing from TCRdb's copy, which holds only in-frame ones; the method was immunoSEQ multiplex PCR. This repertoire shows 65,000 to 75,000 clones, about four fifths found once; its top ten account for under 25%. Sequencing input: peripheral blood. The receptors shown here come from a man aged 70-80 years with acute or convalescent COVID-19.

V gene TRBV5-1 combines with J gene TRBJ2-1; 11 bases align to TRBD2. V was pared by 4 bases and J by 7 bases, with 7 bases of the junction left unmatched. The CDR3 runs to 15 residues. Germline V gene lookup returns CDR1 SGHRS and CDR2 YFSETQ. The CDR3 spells CASSLLAGEGNEQFF. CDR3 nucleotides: TGCGCCAGCAGCCTACTAGCGGGAGAGGGGAATGAGCAGTTCTTC.

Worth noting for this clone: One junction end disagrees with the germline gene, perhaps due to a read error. CDR3 residues: CASSLAEGAQTQYF. The CDR3 nucleotides read TGTGCTAGCAGCTTAGCGGAGGGGGCGCAGACCCAGTACTTC. The J gene is TRBJ2-5, the V gene TRBV7-7; D is perhaps TRBD1 (7 bases). Germline V CDR1 and CDR2: SSHAT, FNYEAQ (reference sequence). The CDR3 runs 14 residues.

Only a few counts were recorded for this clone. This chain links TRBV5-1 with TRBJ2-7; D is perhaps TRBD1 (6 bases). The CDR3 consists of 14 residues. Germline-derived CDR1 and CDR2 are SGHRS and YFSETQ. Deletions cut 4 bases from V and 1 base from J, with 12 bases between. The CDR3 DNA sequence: TGCGCCAGCAGCCAGGGACATGAATCCTACGAGCAGTACTTC. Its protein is CASSQGHESYEQYF.

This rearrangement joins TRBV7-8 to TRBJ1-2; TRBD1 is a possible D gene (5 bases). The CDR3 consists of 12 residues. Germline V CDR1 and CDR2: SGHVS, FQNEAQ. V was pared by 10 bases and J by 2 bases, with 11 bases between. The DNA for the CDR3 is TGTGCCATCAGGGCGGAAAACTATGGCTACACCTTC. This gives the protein CAIRAENYGYTF.

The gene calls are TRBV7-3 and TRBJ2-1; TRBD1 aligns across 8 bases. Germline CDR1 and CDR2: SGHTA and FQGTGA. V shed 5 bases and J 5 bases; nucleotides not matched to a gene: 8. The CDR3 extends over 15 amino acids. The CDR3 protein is CASSLLQGGNNEQFF. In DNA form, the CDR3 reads TGTGCCAGCAGCCTTCTACAGGGGGGAAACAATGAGCAGTTCTTC. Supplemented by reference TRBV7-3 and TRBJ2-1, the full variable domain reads GAGVSQTPSNKVTEKGKYVELRCDPISGHTALYWYRQSLGQGPEFLIYFQGTGAADDSGLPNDRFFAVRPEGSVSTLKIQRTERGDSAVYLCASSLLQGGNNEQFFGPGTRLTVL.

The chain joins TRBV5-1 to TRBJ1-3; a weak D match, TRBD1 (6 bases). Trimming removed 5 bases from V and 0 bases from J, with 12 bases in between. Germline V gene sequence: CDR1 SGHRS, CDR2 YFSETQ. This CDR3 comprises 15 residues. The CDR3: CASRDLQGSGNTIYF. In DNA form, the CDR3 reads TGCGCCAGCAGAGACTTACAGGGCTCTGGAAACACCATATATTTT.

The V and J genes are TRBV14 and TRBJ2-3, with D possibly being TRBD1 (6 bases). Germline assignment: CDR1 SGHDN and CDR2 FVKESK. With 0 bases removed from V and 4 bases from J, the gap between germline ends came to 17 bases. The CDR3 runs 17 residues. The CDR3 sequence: CASSQDLPKGDSDTQYF. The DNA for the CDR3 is TGTGCCAGCAGCCAAGATCTCCCCAAGGGGGATTCAGATACGCAGTATTTT.

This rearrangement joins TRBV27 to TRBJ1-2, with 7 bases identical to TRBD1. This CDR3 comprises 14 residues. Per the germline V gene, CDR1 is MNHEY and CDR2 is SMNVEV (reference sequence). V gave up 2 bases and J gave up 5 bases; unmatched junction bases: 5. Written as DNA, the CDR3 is TGTGCCAGCAGTTTAGAAGCCAGGGGGTATGGCTACACCTTC. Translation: CASSLEARGYGYTF.

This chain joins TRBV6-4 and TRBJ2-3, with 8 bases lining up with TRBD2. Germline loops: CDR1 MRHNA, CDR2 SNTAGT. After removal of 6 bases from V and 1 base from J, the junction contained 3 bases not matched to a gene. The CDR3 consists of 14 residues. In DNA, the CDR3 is TGTGCCAGCAGATTGACTAGCGGCACAGATACGCAGTATTTT. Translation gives CASRLTSGTDTQYF.

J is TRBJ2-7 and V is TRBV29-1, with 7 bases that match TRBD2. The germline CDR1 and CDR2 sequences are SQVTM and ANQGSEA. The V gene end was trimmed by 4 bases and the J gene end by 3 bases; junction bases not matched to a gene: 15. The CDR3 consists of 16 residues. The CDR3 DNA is TGCAGCGTTGCGATCGGGGGGTCGATTTACCACTACGAGCAGTACTTC. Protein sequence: CSVAIGGSIYHYEQYF.

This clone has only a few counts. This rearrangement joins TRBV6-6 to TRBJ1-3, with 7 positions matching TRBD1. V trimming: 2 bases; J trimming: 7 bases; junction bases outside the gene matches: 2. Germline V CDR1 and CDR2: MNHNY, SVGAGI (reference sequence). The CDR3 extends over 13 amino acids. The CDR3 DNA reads TGTGCCAGCAGTTACCCAGGGGGGAACACCATATATTTT. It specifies CASSYPGGNTIYF.

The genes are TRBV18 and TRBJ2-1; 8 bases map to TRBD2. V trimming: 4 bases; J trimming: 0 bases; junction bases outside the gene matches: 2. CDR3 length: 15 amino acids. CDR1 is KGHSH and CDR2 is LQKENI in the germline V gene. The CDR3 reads CASSRSGSSYNEQFF. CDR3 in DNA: TGTGCCAGCTCACGAAGCGGGAGCTCCTACAATGAGCAGTTCTTC.

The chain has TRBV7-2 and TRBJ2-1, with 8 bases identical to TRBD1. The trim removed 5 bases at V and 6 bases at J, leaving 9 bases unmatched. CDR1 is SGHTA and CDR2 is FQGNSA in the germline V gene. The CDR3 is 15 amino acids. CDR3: CASSQGRGLANEQFF. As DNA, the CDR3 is TGTGCCAGCAGCCAGGGCAGGGGGCTTGCCAATGAGCAGTTCTTC. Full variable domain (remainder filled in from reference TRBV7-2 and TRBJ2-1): GAGVSQSPSNKVTEKGKDVELRCDPISGHTALYWYRQSLGQGLEFLIYFQGNSAPDKSGLPSDRFSAERTGGSVSTLTIQRTQQEDSAVYLCASSQGRGLANEQFFGPGTRLTVL.

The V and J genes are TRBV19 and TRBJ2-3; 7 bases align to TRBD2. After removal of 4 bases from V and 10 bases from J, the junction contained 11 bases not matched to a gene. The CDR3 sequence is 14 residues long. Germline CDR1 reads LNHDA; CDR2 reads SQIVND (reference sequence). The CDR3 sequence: CASSTTSVGVSQYF. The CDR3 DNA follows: TGTGCCAGTAGTACCACTAGCGTGGGGGTTTCGCAGTATTTT. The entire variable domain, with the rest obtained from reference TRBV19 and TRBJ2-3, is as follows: DGGITQSPKYLFRKEGQNVTLSCEQNLNHDAMYWYRQDPGQGLRLIYYSQIVNDFQKGDIAEGYSVSREKKESFPLTVTSAQKNPTAFYLCASSTTSVGVSQYFGPGTRLTVL.

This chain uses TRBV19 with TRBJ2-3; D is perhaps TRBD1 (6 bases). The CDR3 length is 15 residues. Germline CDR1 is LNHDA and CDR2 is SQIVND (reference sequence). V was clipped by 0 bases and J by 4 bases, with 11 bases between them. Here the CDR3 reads CASSIDLHRADTQYF. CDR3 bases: TGTGCCAGTAGTATAGATCTCCACAGGGCAGATACGCAGTATTTT.

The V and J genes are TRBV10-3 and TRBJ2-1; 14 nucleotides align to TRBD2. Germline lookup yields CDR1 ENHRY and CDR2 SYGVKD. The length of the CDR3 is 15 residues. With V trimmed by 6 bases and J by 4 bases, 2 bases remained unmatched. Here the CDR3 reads CAISRTSGRYNEQFF. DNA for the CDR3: TGTGCCATCAGCCGGACTAGCGGGAGGTACAATGAGCAGTTCTTC.

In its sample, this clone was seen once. The DNA of the CDR3 is TGTGCCAGTAGTTCACCGACTGCAACTAATGAAAAACTGTTTTTT. The encoded protein is CASSSPTATNEKLFF. V and J are TRBV19 and TRBJ1-4; D is uncertain. Germline V gene lookup returns CDR1 LNHDA and CDR2 SQIVND (reference sequence). Trimming removed 5 bases at V and 0 bases at J, with 10 bases between. This CDR3 region has 15 residues. Together with reference TRBV19 and TRBJ1-4, the CDR3 gives the full variable domain: DGGITQSPKYLFRKEGQNVTLSCEQNLNHDAMYWYRQDPGQGLRLIYYSQIVNDFQKGDIAEGYSVSREKKESFPLTVTSAQKNPTAFYLCASSSPTATNEKLFFGSGTQLSVL.

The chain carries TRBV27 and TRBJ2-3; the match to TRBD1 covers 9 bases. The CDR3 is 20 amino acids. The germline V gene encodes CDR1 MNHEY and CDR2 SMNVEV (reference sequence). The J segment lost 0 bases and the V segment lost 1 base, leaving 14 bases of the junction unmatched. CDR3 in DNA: TGTGCCAGCAGTTTATTAGGACAGGGGCCTCGGGGCCTTAGCACAGATACGCAGTATTTT. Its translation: CASSLLGQGPRGLSTDTQYF.

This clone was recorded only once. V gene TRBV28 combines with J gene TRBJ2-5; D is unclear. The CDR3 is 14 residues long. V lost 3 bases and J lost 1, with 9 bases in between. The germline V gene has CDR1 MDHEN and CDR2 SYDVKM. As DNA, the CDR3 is TGTGCCAGCAGTTTCCCGCTGGCCCAAGAGACCCAGTACTTC. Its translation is CASSFPLAQETQYF. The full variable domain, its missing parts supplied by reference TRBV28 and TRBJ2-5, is DVKVTQSSRYLVKRTGEKVFLECVQDMDHENMFWYRQDPGLGLRLIYFSYDVKMKEKGDIPEGYSVSREKKERFSLILESASTNQTSMYLCASSFPLAQETQYFGPGTRLLVL.

The CDR3 DNA is TGTGCCACCAGCAGAGATAGGGAGGGGTCCTCACCCCTCCACTTT. Amino acid sequence: CATSRDREGSSPLHF. V usage is TRBV15 and J usage is TRBJ1-6; D possibly corresponds to TRBD1 (5 bases). CDR1 LNHNV and CDR2 YYDKDF come from the germline V gene (reference sequence). V shed 0 bases and J shed 10 bases, with 13 bases lying between them. The CDR3 is made up of 15 amino acids.

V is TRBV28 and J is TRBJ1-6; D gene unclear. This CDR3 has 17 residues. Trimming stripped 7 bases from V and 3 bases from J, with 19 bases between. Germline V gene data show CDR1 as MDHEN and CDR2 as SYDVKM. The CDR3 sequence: CASTQSRTGGYNSPLHF. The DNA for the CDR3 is TGTGCCAGCACCCAATCCCGGACCGGAGGCTATAATTCACCCCTCCACTTT. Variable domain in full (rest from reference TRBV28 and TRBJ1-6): DVKVTQSSRYLVKRTGEKVFLECVQDMDHENMFWYRQDPGLGLRLIYFSYDVKMKEKGDIPEGYSVSREKKERFSLILESASTNQTSMYLCASTQSRTGGYNSPLHFGNGTRLTVT.

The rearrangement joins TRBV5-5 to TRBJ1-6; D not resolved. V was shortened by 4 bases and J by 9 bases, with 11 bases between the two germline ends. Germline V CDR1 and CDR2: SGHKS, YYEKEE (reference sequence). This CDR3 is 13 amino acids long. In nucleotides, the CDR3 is TGTGCCAGCAGCCTCCAAGAGGGTTCACCCCTCCACTTT. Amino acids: CASSLQEGSPLHF. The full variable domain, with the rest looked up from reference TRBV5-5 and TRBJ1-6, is DAGVTQSPTHLIKTRGQQVTLRCSPISGHKSVSWYQQVLGQGPQFIFQYYEKEERGRGNFPDRFSARQFPNYSSELNVNALLLGDSALYLCASSLQEGSPLHFGNGTRLTVT.

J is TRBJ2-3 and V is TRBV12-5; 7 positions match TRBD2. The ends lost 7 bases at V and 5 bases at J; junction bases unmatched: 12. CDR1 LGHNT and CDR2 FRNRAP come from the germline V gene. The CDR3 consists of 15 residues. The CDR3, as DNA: TGTGCTAGTGCCCTTAGGGAGGGAAGAGGAGATACGCAGTATTTT. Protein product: CASALREGRGDTQYF.

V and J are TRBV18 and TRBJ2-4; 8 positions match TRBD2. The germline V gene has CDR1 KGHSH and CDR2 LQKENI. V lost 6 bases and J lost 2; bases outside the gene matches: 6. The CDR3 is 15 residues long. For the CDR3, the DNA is TGTGCCAGCTCCTTAGCGGGACCGTCCAAAAACATTCAGTACTTC. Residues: CASSLAGPSKNIQYF.